What follows describes a single T cell receptor (beta chain). Produced via immunoSEQ multiplex PCR; TCRdb's table is partial and in-frame only. The table lists under 300,000 clones, around 84% of them singletons. Germline-derived CDR1 and CDR2 are MNHEY and SVGAGI. The CDR3 spans 14 residues. With 6 bases removed from V and 0 bases from J, the gap between germline ends came to 9 bases. The sample comes from a study of blood T cell repertoires in COVID-19. Study in general: Samples representing acute and convalescent COVID-19 were sourced from the United States, Italy and Spain.

The chain has TRBV6-5 and TRBJ1-3, with a weak D call TRBD1 (6 bases). The material sequenced was peripheral blood. This TCR was sampled from a woman in her 40s who had recovered from COVID-19. The CDR3 DNA follows: TGTGCCAGCAGCCCGGACAGCTCTGGAAACACCATATATTTT. It encodes CASSPDSSGNTIYF.